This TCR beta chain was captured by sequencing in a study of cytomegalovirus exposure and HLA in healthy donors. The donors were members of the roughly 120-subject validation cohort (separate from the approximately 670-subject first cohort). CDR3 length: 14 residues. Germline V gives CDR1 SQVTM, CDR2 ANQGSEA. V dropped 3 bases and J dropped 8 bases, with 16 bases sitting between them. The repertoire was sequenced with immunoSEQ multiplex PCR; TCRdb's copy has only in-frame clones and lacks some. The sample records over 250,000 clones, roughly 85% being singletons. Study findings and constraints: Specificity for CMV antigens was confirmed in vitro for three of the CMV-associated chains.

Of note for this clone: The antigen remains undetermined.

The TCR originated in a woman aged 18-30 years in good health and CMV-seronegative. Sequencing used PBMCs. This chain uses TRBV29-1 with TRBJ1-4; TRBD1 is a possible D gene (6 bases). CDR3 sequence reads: CSVERGTLGEKLFF. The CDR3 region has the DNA TGCAGCGTTGAGAGGGGGACCTTGGGGGAAAAACTGTTTTTT.